The present entry profiles one TCR beta chain with its context. Its specificity is unknown. The data were taken from a study of monozygotic twins with inflammatory bowel disease. Whole-study results and caveats: The co-twins with IBD showed lower TCRbeta diversity (inverse Simpson) than their healthy siblings.

The length of the CDR3 is 16 residues. Germline V gene lookup returns CDR1 MDHEN and CDR2 SYDVKM. Eight reactions per sample, run separately, yielded cDNA. Template switching added UMIs carrying a 6-nucleotide sample barcode. No DNA is given; TCRdb re-called the 5' RACE reads and lists each CDR3 protein once. The sample spans 300,000 to 350,000 distinct CDR3 sequences; the ten largest clones claim 2% to 2.5%. From whole blood, total RNA was isolated without any sorting of T cells. The V call is TRBV28, the J call TRBJ2-7; TCRdb designates TRBD1, a call that cannot be tested without DNA. This receptor was taken from a human donor with ulcerative colitis or Crohn's disease, or a healthy co-twin of an affected twin (not recorded which). Sequencing was carried out using blood. This CDR3 reads CASSTKMGVTSYEQYF.